This TCR beta chain was retrieved from a study of cytomegalovirus exposure and HLA in healthy donors. Study-wide results and limits: By a later analysis, the bulk of CMV-associated TCR beta chains appeared HLA-restricted.

Points on this clone: The antigen is unknown.

PCR involved 60 Vbeta and 13 Jbeta primers. Generated by immunoSEQ multiplex PCR, the TCRdb table keeps only in-frame clones and is missing some. This sample has about 70,000 clones, with around 62% found just once. The sequence derives from a young man in good health and CMV-seronegative. The sequenced sample consisted of PBMCs.

In nucleotides, the CDR3 is TGTGCCAGCAGCTTCTCAGGGGTTGATACTGAAGCTTTCTTT. It translates to CASSFSGVDTEAFF. This chain uses TRBV11-2 with TRBJ1-1; maybe TRBD1 (6 bases). Germline CDR1 is SGHAT and CDR2 is FQNNGV. Trimming left V 3 bases short and J 5 bases short, with 13 bases between. The CDR3 consists of 14 residues.